This T cell receptor (beta chain) comes out of a study of cytomegalovirus exposure and HLA in healthy donors. PCR employed 60 Vbeta and 13 Jbeta primers. TCRdb's copy holds only in-frame clones and misses some; the assay was immunoSEQ multiplex PCR. The data contain about 140,000 clones, 60% to 80% of them singletons. On this clone: The antigen is undetermined.

With 0 bases removed from V and 0 bases from J, the gap between germline ends came to 12 bases. The CDR3 is made up of 17 amino acids. Per germline, CDR1 GTSNPN and CDR2 SVGIG (reference sequence). General study results and limits: What a later analysis reportedly showed was that an Asian-associated ancestry cluster had fewer N-insertions than the approximately 700-donor mean. Cytomegalovirus status was reportedly diagnosed by the classifier with high sensitivity and specificity. At a 0.05 false discovery rate, a later analysis found 18,000 or so TCR beta sequences to be associated with HLA alleles.

The sequence was obtained from a man younger than 35 in good health and CMV-seronegative. The specimen sequenced was PBMCs. The chain recombines TRBV30 with TRBJ1-6; the D is unclear. The CDR3 loop reads CAWSVPHLSSYNSPLHF. CDR3 bases: TGTGCCTGGAGTGTACCGCACCTGAGCTCCTATAATTCACCCCTCCACTTT.